Shown below are 30 T cell receptor beta chains from a single sample sequenced in a study of T cell responses to AZD1222 COVID-19 vaccine. Some clones are missing from TCRdb's copy, which holds only in-frame ones; the method was immunoSEQ multiplex PCR. The profile shows over 100,000 clones, just under 95% of them singletons. This specimen was peripheral blood, taken on day 0 of AZD1222 vaccination. Receptors originate from an adult in good health.

The chain recombines TRBV2 with TRBJ2-1; 8 bases are a match to TRBD2. The junction had 9 bases not matched to a gene; V was cut back by 5 bases and J by 0 bases. Germline CDR1 reads SNHLY; CDR2 reads FYNNEI. The CDR3 covers 17 residues. CDR3 amino acids: CASSTPGSGNSYNEQFF. DNA for the CDR3: TGTGCCAGCAGTACCCCGGGTAGCGGGAACTCCTACAATGAGCAGTTCTTC.

This chain connects TRBV5-1 to TRBJ2-1, with 10 bases fitting TRBD2. The germline V gene has CDR1 SGHRS and CDR2 YFSETQ. J was trimmed by 11 bases and V by 5 bases; bases with no gene match: 13. The CDR3 is made up of 15 amino acids. CDR3 loop: CASSQTGTSENKQFF. CDR3 nucleotides: TGCGCCAGCAGTCAAACAGGGACTAGCGAAAATAAGCAGTTCTTC.

The chain links TRBV7-3 to TRBJ2-3, with 7 bases that match TRBD2. The CDR3 has 15 amino acids. The ends lost 8 bases at V and 1 base at J; junction bases unmatched: 9. The V gene's germline CDR1 is SGHTA and CDR2 FQGTGA. The CDR3 spells CASRDSRGGTDTQYF. Here the CDR3 DNA reads TGTGCCAGCCGGGACTCCCGGGGGGGCACAGATACGCAGTATTTT.

The table lists this clone with a count of one. In DNA, the CDR3 is TGTGCCAGCAGCCCGAGCAGGACTAGCCACGAGCAGTACTTC. It yields the protein CASSPSRTSHEQYF. The chain has TRBV11-2 and TRBJ2-7, with TRBD2 identical over 8 bases. V dropped 5 bases and J dropped 5; count of bases not matched to a gene: 8. The CDR3 is 14 amino acids. Per germline, CDR1 SGHAT and CDR2 FQNNGV.

The chain couples TRBV30 to TRBJ1-5; D is unclear. Germline CDR1 GTSNPN, CDR2 SVGIG (reference sequence). V was trimmed by 2 bases and J by 0 bases, leaving 5 bases between them. The CDR3 extends over 13 amino acids. In nucleotides, the CDR3 is TGTGCCTGGAGTCCGGCTAGCAATCAGCCCCAGCATTTT. This gives the protein CAWSPASNQPQHF.

The J gene is TRBJ2-3, the V gene TRBV5-8; 9 bases match TRBD1. Trimming at V came to 3 bases and at J to 0 bases, leaving 2 bases not matched to a gene. Germline CDR1 and CDR2: SGHTS and YDEGEE. This CDR3 is 15 amino acids long. CDR3 coding DNA: TGTGCCAGCAGCTGGACAGGGGCGAGCACAGATACGCAGTATTTT. Protein product: CASSWTGASTDTQYF.

The V gene is TRBV5-6, the J gene TRBJ1-2; D not certain. Germline V lookup: CDR1 SGHDT, CDR2 YYEEEE. Trimming took 3 bases from V and 3 from J, leaving 9 bases between them. The CDR3 spans 13 residues. CDR3 sequence (DNA): TGTGCCAGCAGCTCCGGCGTGTACTATGGCTACACCTTC. Residues: CASSSGVYYGYTF.

The rearrangement uses TRBV9 and TRBJ2-7; tentative D call: TRBD2 (6 bases). The CDR3 contains 13 residues. Germline loops: CDR1 SGDLS, CDR2 YYNGEE. The V and J ends lost 4 bases and 9 bases respectively, with 17 bases between them. The chain's CDR3 is CASSPPGLLWQYF. In DNA, the CDR3 is TGTGCCAGCAGCCCCCCGGGACTTCTATGGCAGTACTTC.

The chain carries TRBV9 and TRBJ1-1, with no clear D. The CDR3 totals 14 residues. Germline V gene data show CDR1 as SGDLS and CDR2 as YYNGEE. Trimming left V 1 base short and J 0 bases short, with 7 bases between. The CDR3 region is CASSVFAVNTEAFF. The CDR3 nucleotides are TGTGCCAGCAGCGTATTCGCAGTGAACACTGAAGCTTTCTTT.

The genes are TRBV28 and TRBJ1-1; a possible D gene is TRBD1 (5 bases). V was trimmed by 4 bases and J by 1 base, leaving 7 bases between them. Per the germline V gene, CDR1 is MDHEN and CDR2 is SYDVKM. The CDR3 spans 13 residues. CDR3 residues: CASSSGQNTEAFF. The DNA of the CDR3 is TGTGCCAGCAGTTCCGGACAGAACACTGAAGCTTTCTTT.

This chain connects TRBV19 to TRBJ2-7; 9 bases are shared with TRBD1. This CDR3 comprises 13 residues. J lost 5 bases, V lost 10 bases, and 9 bases had no gene match. CDR1 is LNHDA, CDR2 SQIVND, per germline (reference sequence). CDR3 residues: CATQQWTGDEQYF. CDR3 DNA sequence: TGTGCCACCCAGCAATGGACAGGGGACGAGCAGTACTTC.

The chain is built from TRBV6-5 and TRBJ2-7; 10 nucleotides align to TRBD1. CDR1 is MNHEY and CDR2 is SVGAGI in the germline V gene. The CDR3 covers 15 residues. Trimming removed 4 bases from V and 2 bases from J; junction bases left unmatched: 5. For the CDR3, the DNA is TGTGCCAGCAGTTTATCGGACAGGGGGGCCTACGAGCAGTACTTC. Its protein product is CASSLSDRGAYEQYF.

CDR3: CAISESTSGRLETQYF. CDR3 coding DNA: TGTGCCATCAGTGAGTCAACTAGCGGGAGGTTGGAGACCCAGTACTTC. The V and J genes are TRBV10-3 and TRBJ2-5, with 12 bases lining up with TRBD2. The germline CDR1 and CDR2 sequences are ENHRY and SYGVKD. The V segment lost 0 bases and the J segment 5 bases; nucleotides outside the gene matches: 4. This CDR3 region has 16 residues.

The rearrangement uses TRBV5-1 and TRBJ2-1; D unclear. The CDR3 has 16 residues. Trimming removed 5 bases from V and 1 base from J, with 16 bases in between. CDR1 is SGHRS and CDR2 is YFSETQ in the germline V gene. CDR3: CASSFGSRASYNEQFF. The CDR3 DNA sequence: TGCGCCAGCAGTTTCGGATCCCGGGCTTCCTACAATGAGCAGTTCTTC.

This sequence joins TRBV19 and TRBJ2-1, with D perhaps TRBD1 (6 bases). This CDR3 contains 15 residues. Trimming pared 4 bases from V and 0 bases from J, leaving 10 bases between. Germline V gene lookup returns CDR1 LNHDA and CDR2 SQIVND (reference sequence). This chain's CDR3 is CASSTRDTSYNEQFF. In nucleotides, the CDR3 is TGTGCCAGTAGTACCCGGGACACCTCCTACAATGAGCAGTTCTTC.

This chain connects TRBV6-1 to TRBJ2-5; 8 nucleotides align to TRBD1. There are 14 residues in the CDR3. Germline V CDR1 and CDR2: MNHNS, SASEGT. The J segment lost 4 bases and the V segment lost 2 bases, leaving 3 bases of the junction unmatched. CDR3 sequence (DNA): TGTGCCAGCAGTGAACCAGGGACAGGAGAGACCCAGTACTTC. This codes for CASSEPGTGETQYF.

This sequence joins TRBV30 and TRBJ1-3; maybe TRBD1 (5 bases). The CDR3 has 14 amino acids. V gave up 4 bases and J gave up 0 bases, with 10 bases separating them. CDR1 GTSNPN and CDR2 SVGIG come from the germline V gene (reference sequence). The CDR3 bases are TGTGCCTGGAACCCAGGGAGCTCTGGAAACACCATATATTTT. Amino acids: CAWNPGSSGNTIYF.

V gene TRBV29-1 combines with J gene TRBJ2-5; TRBD2 might be the D (5 bases). Per germline, CDR1 SQVTM and CDR2 ANQGSEA. V gave up 7 bases and J gave up 5 bases, with 17 bases separating them. There are 13 residues in the CDR3. Written as DNA, the CDR3 is TGCAGCGCTACCCGAGGTTGGGAGGAGACCCAGTACTTC. Translating gives CSATRGWEETQYF.

CDR3 nucleotides: TGTGCCAGCAGCTTCTACGACACCGTCTCCTACGAGCAGTACTTC. It translates to CASSFYDTVSYEQYF. This chain uses TRBV5-6 with TRBJ2-7; no firm D call. Germline V gene sequence: CDR1 SGHDT, CDR2 YYEEEE. The V end was cut by 2 bases, the J end by 0 bases, with 12 bases between. The CDR3 has 15 amino acids.

This clone showed up just a few times. The chain joins TRBV30 to TRBJ1-4; D gene uncertain. V gave up 2 bases and J gave up 13 bases, with 17 bases separating them. CDR1 is GTSNPN and CDR2 is SVGIG in the germline V gene (reference sequence). CDR3 size: 13 residues. The CDR3 DNA sequence: TGTGCCTGGAGTCTCACGTTGGTCGAAGGACTGTTTTTT. It translates to CAWSLTLVEGLFF.

The rearrangement uses TRBV12-3 or TRBV12-4 and TRBJ1-2, with D maybe TRBD1 (5 bases). The CDR3 consists of 13 residues. Trimming cost V 8 bases and J 2 bases, with 12 bases left between them. CDR3 DNA sequence: TGTGCCAGCGGCCGGGACCGGAACTATGGCTACACCTTC. Translation: CASGRDRNYGYTF.

V is TRBV28 and J is TRBJ2-5; D may be TRBD2 (5 bases). CDR3 length equals 14 residues. The V gene lost 2 bases and the J gene lost 7 bases, with 14 bases spanning the gap. Germline lookup yields CDR1 MDHEN and CDR2 SYDVKM. CDR3 nucleotide sequence: TGTGCCAGCAGTTTACCCCCTCCCCGGGGGACCCAGTACTTC. This encodes CASSLPPPRGTQYF.

The J gene is TRBJ1-1, the V gene TRBV7-9, with a tentative D call TRBD1 (6 bases). CDR1 is SEHNR and CDR2 is FQNEAQ in the germline V gene (reference sequence). Trimming pared 6 bases from V and 8 bases from J, leaving 16 bases between. This CDR3 is 13 amino acids long. The CDR3 nucleotides read TGTGCCAGCAGAGTACAGGGTTTCGCGGAAGCTTTCTTT. Residues: CASRVQGFAEAFF.

This clone is medium-sized (0.01 to 0.1%) by share. The chain recombines TRBV12-5 with TRBJ1-5; D uncertain. CDR1 is LGHNT, CDR2 FRNRAP, per germline. The ends were cut back, 6 bases at V and 3 bases at J, with 18 bases in the middle. The CDR3 runs to 16 residues. The DNA for the CDR3 is TGTGCTAGTGGACCAAGCCGCGGGCCCTACAATCAGCCCCAGCATTTT. Translating gives CASGPSRGPYNQPQHF. The full variable domain, completed using reference TRBV12-5 and TRBJ1-5, is DARVTQTPRHKVTEMGQEVTMRCQPILGHNTVFWYRQTMMQGLELLAYFRNRAPLDDSGMPKDRFSAEMPDATLATLKIQPSEPRDSAVYFCASGPSRGPYNQPQHFGDGTRLSIL.

This chain joins TRBV6-5 and TRBJ1-1; TRBD1 is a possible D gene (5 bases). Trimming cost V 6 bases and J 0 bases, with 11 bases left between them. Germline-derived CDR1 and CDR2 are MNHEY and SVGAGI. The CDR3 consists of 14 residues. CDR3 nucleotide sequence: TGTGCCAGCAGCCACACAGGCATGAACACTGAAGCTTTCTTT. It is translated as CASSHTGMNTEAFF.

The V call is TRBV7-2, the J call TRBJ2-3, with D unclear. From germline, CDR1 is SGHTA and CDR2 FQGNSA. Trimming shortened V by 1 base and J by 2 bases, and 19 bases separated the two germline ends. The CDR3 consists of 18 residues. This CDR3 reads CASSLVSAAYLLTDTQYF. In nucleotides, the CDR3 is TGTGCCAGCAGCTTAGTATCCGCGGCCTACCTACTCACAGATACGCAGTATTTT.

The chain couples TRBV7-9 to TRBJ1-2, with TRBD1 matching over 8 bases. The CDR3 has 15 residues. The germline V gene encodes CDR1 SEHNR and CDR2 FQNEAQ (reference sequence). V was pared by 5 bases and J by 8 bases, with 13 bases of the junction left unmatched. In nucleotides, the CDR3 is TGTGCCAGCAGCCGGCGAGACAGGGGCGTAGAGGGCTACACCTTC. It is translated as CASSRRDRGVEGYTF.

The rearrangement uses TRBV28 and TRBJ1-2; maybe TRBD1 (5 bases). V lost 8 bases, J lost 4 bases, and 5 bases lay in between. This CDR3 is built from 10 residues. CDR1 is MDHEN and CDR2 is SYDVKM in the germline V gene. The CDR3 reads CASQGYGYTF. The CDR3 nucleotides are TGTGCCAGCCAGGGCTATGGCTACACCTTC.

The V gene is TRBV12-2, the J gene TRBJ1-6; the table calls TRBD1, which could not be checked here. TRBV12-2 is a pseudogene locus. There are 15 residues in the CDR3. The CDR3 sequence is CASRSQGSKNSPLHF. CDR3 bases: TGTGCAAGTCGCTCACAGGGATCTAAGAATTCACCCCTCCACTTT.

In its sample, this clone was seen once. This chain joins TRBV30 and TRBJ2-3; TRBD2 is a possible D gene (5 bases). The V gene's germline CDR1 is GTSNPN and CDR2 SVGIG (reference sequence). This CDR3 contains 14 residues. The V end lost 4 bases, the J end lost 1 base, and 12 bases lay between the germline ends. The CDR3 DNA sequence: TGTGCCTGGAAAGGGAGATCAGGCACAGATACGCAGTATTTT. It codes for CAWKGRSGTDTQYF. The variable domain in full, completed from reference TRBV30 and TRBJ2-3, reads SQTIHQWPATLVQPVGSPLSLECTVEGTSNPNLYWYRQAAGRGLQLLFYSVGIGQISSEVPQNLSASRPQDRQFILSSKKLLLSDSGFYLCAWKGRSGTDTQYFGPGTRLTVL.